The clone carrying this TCR beta chain was observed at least ten times. No antigen is known for it. This sample stems from a study of metastatic and nonmetastatic thyroid tumors. Study overall: A comparison of repertoires was made across blood and tumor or nodule tissue from malignant and benign thyroid patients. Study results and limitations: Malignant thyroid tumors reportedly had TCR beta diversity that was significantly higher than in benign nodules, in blood and tumor.

Original processing notes: The study took CDR3 differences across clinicopathological groups and made a distant-metastasis classifier for papillary thyroid cancer from them. Using MiXCR, TCRdb reanalyzed the PCR reads. For this entry, the V and J calls and clone size follow TCRdb and not the study's own pipeline. The top ten hold 10% to 12% of the sample, which has tens of thousands of clones, about 12% seen once. Germline values: CDR1 DFQATT, CDR2 SNEGSKA (reference sequence). Trimming pared 0 bases from V and 4 bases from J, leaving 14 bases between. The CDR3 has 15 amino acids. Among the patients, none had received any treatment before thyroid surgery.

The receptor was derived from a female donor with papillary thyroid cancer or a benign thyroid nodule (not recorded which). Some clones in this sample may be carry-over from other donors' samples. Sequenced: blood. This sequence joins TRBV20-1 and TRBJ2-3; tentative D call: TRBD2 (6 bases). The CDR3 is CSARDLTGDPDTQYF. The CDR3 bases are TGCAGTGCTAGAGATCTAACGGGAGACCCAGATACGCAGTATTTT.